This TCR beta chain originates from a study of blood T cell repertoires in COVID-19. This clone is a singleton in its sample. Some clones are missing from TCRdb's copy, which holds only in-frame ones; the method was immunoSEQ multiplex PCR. In the table there are about 41,000 clones, around nine tenths of which are singletons. Trimming cost V 1 base and J 12 bases; bases outside gene matches: 11. CDR1 MGHRA and CDR2 YSYEKL come from the germline V gene. The CDR3 runs 16 residues. During active infection, Seattle patients enrolled and were then monitored through disease. The receptor's source is a man between 35 and 55 years old with COVID-19, enrolled during active disease. The chain recombines TRBV4-1 with TRBJ2-3; 12 nucleotides match TRBD2. The source material was peripheral blood. CDR3 nucleotides: TGCGCCAGCAGCCAAGTCATCGAGGCTAGCGGGAGGGATCAGTATTTT. Amino acids: CASSQVIEASGRDQYF.